These 24 T cell receptor beta chains were sequenced from one sample in a study of cytomegalovirus exposure and HLA in healthy donors. Primers: 60 Vbeta forward and 13 Jbeta reverse. This table comes from immunoSEQ multiplex PCR, and its TCRdb copy is limited to in-frame clones, with some not included. This repertoire shows about 130,000 clones, 65% to 80% found once; its top ten account for around 1.5%. Input material: PBMCs. The receptors shown here come from a woman aged 18 to 35 in good health and CMV-seronegative.

V gene TRBV4-1 combines with J gene TRBJ1-1, with D perhaps matching TRBD1 (6 bases). V was pared by 0 bases and J by 3 bases, with 8 bases between. Germline V lookup: CDR1 MGHRA, CDR2 YSYEKL. The CDR3 sequence is 14 residues long. This CDR3 reads CASSQENRDTEAFF. Written as DNA, the CDR3 is TGCGCCAGCAGCCAAGAGAACAGGGACACTGAAGCTTTCTTT.

V is TRBV29-1 and J is TRBJ1-2; D unresolved. Germline V gene data show CDR1 as SQVTM and CDR2 as ANQGSEA. The V end lost 7 bases, the J end lost 1 base, and 13 bases lay between the germline ends. This CDR3 contains 13 residues. This CDR3 is CSGSAGYNYGYTF. DNA of the CDR3: TGCAGCGGCTCAGCGGGGTATAACTATGGCTACACCTTC.

Regarding this clone: The sample has other DNA sequences that encode this CDR3 too. The rearrangement joins TRBV5-1 to TRBJ2-3, with D perhaps TRBD1 (5 bases). This CDR3 is 14 amino acids long. From germline, CDR1 is SGHRS and CDR2 YFSETQ. V shed 0 bases and J shed 6 bases, with 11 bases lying between them. The CDR3 DNA follows: TGCGCCAGCAGCTTGGGGCAGGGTCGGGATACGCAGTATTTT. Translation gives CASSLGQGRDTQYF. Using reference TRBV5-1 and TRBJ2-3 for the parts outside the CDR3, the full variable domain is KAGVTQTPRYLIKTRGQQVTLSCSPISGHRSVSWYQQTPGQGLQFLFEYFSETQRNKGNFPGRFSGRQFSNSRSEMNVSTLELGDSALYLCASSLGQGRDTQYFGPGTRLTVL.

The chain joins TRBV4-1 to TRBJ1-2; D gene unclear. There are 15 residues in the CDR3. Trimming took off 0 bases at V and 5 bases at J, with 13 bases between the two ends. Per the germline V gene, CDR1 is MGHRA and CDR2 is YSYEKL. The CDR3 here is CASSQDRHGGYGYTF. The CDR3 DNA follows: TGCGCCAGCAGCCAAGATCGTCACGGAGGGTATGGCTACACCTTC.

The rearrangement links TRBV28 to TRBJ2-1; D uncertain. Germline V gene sequence: CDR1 MDHEN, CDR2 SYDVKM. Between the trimmed V and J ends, which lost 3 bases and 7 bases, there was a span of 4 bases. The CDR3 runs to 11 residues. CDR3: CASSFRNEQFF. CDR3 bases: TGTGCCAGCAGTTTCAGGAATGAGCAGTTCTTC.

This clone came up once. This rearrangement joins TRBV6-6 to TRBJ1-1; TRBD1 matches 9 bases. Germline trimming cut 5 bases from V and 10 bases from J; bases unmatched to any gene: 8. The germline gives CDR1 MNHNY, CDR2 SVGAGI (reference sequence). The CDR3 runs 13 residues. The CDR3 reads CASSENRGQGAFF. As DNA, the CDR3 is TGTGCCAGCAGTGAGAACAGGGGGCAAGGAGCTTTCTTT.

This chain uses TRBV4-1 with TRBJ1-4; D gene unclear. The CDR3 has 11 residues. With 1 base removed from V and 13 bases from J, the gap between germline ends came to 7 bases. In germline, CDR1 is MGHRA, CDR2 YSYEKL. CDR3 nucleotides: TGCGCCAGCAGCCAAGGAGGCTTACTGTTTTTT. Its translation is CASSQGGLLFF.

V gene TRBV7-9 combines with J gene TRBJ1-2; no clear D. The CDR3 is made up of 15 amino acids. The germline V gene has CDR1 SEHNR and CDR2 FQNEAQ (reference sequence). The germline V and J ends were trimmed by 2 bases and 0 bases, with 10 bases remaining between them. The CDR3 DNA reads TGTGCCAGCAGCTTATCGGCGGGAGCTAACTATGGCTACACCTTC. Its translation: CASSLSAGANYGYTF.

The chain employs TRBV5-1 and TRBJ2-1; 7 positions match TRBD2. The J segment lost 5 bases and the V segment lost 0 bases, leaving 5 bases of the junction unmatched. Per germline, CDR1 SGHRS and CDR2 YFSETQ. The CDR3 is 15 residues long. DNA of the CDR3: TGCGCCAGCAGCTTGGCGGGACTACCAGACAATGAGCAGTTCTTC. Translated: CASSLAGLPDNEQFF.

V usage is TRBV10-2 and J usage is TRBJ2-1; 10 bases agree with TRBD2. The CDR3 is 14 residues long. V shed 7 bases, J shed 4 bases, and the junction held 4 bases outside the gene matches. Per germline, CDR1 WSHSY and CDR2 SAAADI. For the CDR3, the DNA is TGCGCCAGCACGACTAGCGGGTTATACAATGAGCAGTTCTTC. It encodes CASTTSGLYNEQFF.

The chain links TRBV14 to TRBJ1-2; TRBD1 matches 10 bases. This CDR3 region has 14 residues. With V trimmed by 4 bases and J by 6 bases, 5 bases remained unmatched. The germline CDR1 and CDR2 sequences are SGHDN and FVKESK. The CDR3: CASSPPGQGNGYTF. The CDR3 DNA is TGTGCCAGCAGCCCCCCGGGACAGGGGAATGGCTACACCTTC.

The V call is TRBV18, the J call TRBJ1-2; 9 bases map to TRBD1. The germline V gene has CDR1 KGHSH and CDR2 LQKENI. The V gene end was trimmed by 5 bases and the J gene end by 8 bases; junction bases not matched to a gene: 9. CDR3 length equals 14 residues. Here the CDR3 DNA reads TGTGCCAGCTCAAGAACACAGGGGGCGGGCGGCTACACCTTC. It specifies CASSRTQGAGGYTF.

This clone was counted once. The chain couples TRBV19 to TRBJ1-1, with 9 bases aligning to TRBD1. Germline CDR1 and CDR2: LNHDA and SQIVND (reference sequence). CDR3 length: 17 amino acids. V dropped 6 bases and J dropped 4; count of bases not matched to a gene: 15. Here the CDR3 reads CASSSTGGASRGTEAFF. The CDR3 DNA reads TGTGCCAGTAGCTCTACAGGGGGCGCGTCTCGAGGCACTGAAGCTTTCTTT. Full variable domain (missing parts from reference TRBV19 and TRBJ1-1): DGGITQSPKYLFRKEGQNVTLSCEQNLNHDAMYWYRQDPGQGLRLIYYSQIVNDFQKGDIAEGYSVSREKKESFPLTVTSAQKNPTAFYLCASSSTGGASRGTEAFFGQGTRLTVV.

The chain employs TRBV27 and TRBJ2-7, with 9 bases that match TRBD2. Germline trimming cut 10 bases from V and 4 bases from J; bases unmatched to any gene: 11. Germline lookup yields CDR1 MNHEY and CDR2 SMNVEV (reference sequence). This CDR3 spans 14 amino acids. The CDR3 is CATGASSGGYEQYF. The CDR3 DNA follows: TGTGCCACCGGAGCGAGTAGCGGGGGTTACGAGCAGTACTTC.

This clone was detected only a few times. This sequence joins TRBV6-1 and TRBJ1-1; D is unclear. This CDR3 comprises 13 residues. Between the trimmed V and J ends, which lost 8 bases and 4 bases, there was a span of 14 bases. CDR1 and CDR2 from the germline V gene are MNHNS and SASEGT. The CDR3 nucleotides are TGTGCCAGCTTTGAAGGGCTTGGCACTGAAGCTTTCTTT. This sequence encodes CASFEGLGTEAFF.

This CDR3 reads CASSPLGTSRQEQYF. The CDR3 DNA sequence: TGTGCCAGTAGTCCCCTTGGGACTAGCCGCCAAGAGCAGTACTTC. The gene calls are TRBV19 and TRBJ2-7; 9 bases align to TRBD2. The CDR3 is 15 residues long. With 5 bases clipped from V and 7 bases from J, the junction kept 12 bases outside the gene matches. Germline V gene lookup returns CDR1 LNHDA and CDR2 SQIVND (reference sequence).

The J gene is TRBJ2-2, the V gene TRBV25-1, with D uncertain. CDR3 length equals 14 residues. Trimming cost V 4 bases and J 7 bases, with 13 bases left between them. Germline V gene lookup returns CDR1 MGHDK and CDR2 SYGVNS. CDR3 protein: CASSAKFRDGELFF. The CDR3 nucleotides read TGTGCCAGCAGTGCCAAATTTAGAGACGGGGAGCTGTTTTTT.

The chain links TRBV5-1 to TRBJ2-3; D is uncertain. CDR3 length: 14 residues. Germline-derived CDR1 and CDR2 are SGHRS and YFSETQ. Trimming stripped 4 bases from V and 4 bases from J, with 13 bases between. The DNA for the CDR3 is TGCGCCAGCAGCCTGGACCTACCGTCAGATACGCAGTATTTT. Its translation: CASSLDLPSDTQYF.

CDR3 sequence: CASSPSAGNTEAFF. CDR3 nucleotides: TGTGCCAGCAGTCCCTCGGCAGGGAACACTGAAGCTTTCTTT. The chain couples TRBV6-4 to TRBJ1-1; D is uncertain. This CDR3 comprises 14 residues. Deletions cut 5 bases from V and 1 base from J, with 11 bases between. Germline CDR1 MRHNA, CDR2 SNTAGT.

The chain recombines TRBV7-2 with TRBJ2-1; 12 bases fit TRBD2. The CDR3 sequence is 15 residues long. V gave up 5 bases and J gave up 8 bases; unmatched junction bases: 7. CDR1 and CDR2 from the germline V gene are SGHTA and FQGNSA. The CDR3 sequence: CASSRLAGVQDEQFF. CDR3 sequence (DNA): TGTGCCAGCAGCCGACTAGCGGGAGTTCAGGATGAGCAGTTCTTC.

The chain combines TRBV6-1 with TRBJ2-2, with D tentatively TRBD1 (5 bases). Germline CDR1 reads MNHNS; CDR2 reads SASEGT. The CDR3 length is 15 residues. The germline V and J ends were trimmed by 6 bases and 0 bases, with 11 bases remaining between them. The DNA of the CDR3 is TGTGCCAGCAGCGCAGGGTCGCCGAACACCGGGGAGCTGTTTTTT. Residues: CASSAGSPNTGELFF.

The chain combines TRBV6-5 with TRBJ2-1; 8 positions match TRBD1. Unmatched junction bases numbered 3, after V lost 6 bases and J lost 2 bases. In germline, CDR1 is MNHEY, CDR2 SVGAGI. The CDR3 runs 14 residues. CDR3 in amino acids: CASRTTGAYNEQFF. The CDR3 nucleotides read TGTGCCAGCAGGACGACAGGGGCCTACAATGAGCAGTTCTTC.

The CDR3 here is CASRDRVRETQYF. DNA of the CDR3: TGTGCCAGCAGAGACAGGGTGAGAGAGACCCAGTACTTC. The genes are TRBV6-5 and TRBJ2-5, with TRBD1 identical over 7 bases. This CDR3 spans 13 amino acids. Losses at the gene ends were 6 bases for V and 4 bases for J; bases not matched to a gene: 5. Germline values: CDR1 MNHEY, CDR2 SVGAGI.

The V call is TRBV7-2, the J call TRBJ2-7, with 9 positions matching TRBD1. CDR3 size: 14 residues. Germline V lookup: CDR1 SGHTA, CDR2 FQGNSA. V lost 2 bases, J lost 3 bases, and 2 bases stayed unmatched. CDR3 in amino acids: CASSLSGQGYEQYF. CDR3 in DNA: TGTGCCAGCAGCTTATCGGGACAGGGCTACGAGCAGTACTTC.